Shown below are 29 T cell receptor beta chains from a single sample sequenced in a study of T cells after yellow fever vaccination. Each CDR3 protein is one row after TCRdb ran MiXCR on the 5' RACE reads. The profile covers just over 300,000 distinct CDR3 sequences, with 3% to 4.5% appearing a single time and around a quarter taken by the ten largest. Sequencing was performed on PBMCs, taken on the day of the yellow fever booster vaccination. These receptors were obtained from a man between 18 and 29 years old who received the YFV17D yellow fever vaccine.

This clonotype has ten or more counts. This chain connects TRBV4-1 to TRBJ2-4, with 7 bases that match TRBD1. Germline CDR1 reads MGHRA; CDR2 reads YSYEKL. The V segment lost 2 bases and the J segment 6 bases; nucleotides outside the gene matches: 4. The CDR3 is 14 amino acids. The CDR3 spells CASSQLTGLNIQYF. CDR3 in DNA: TGCGCCAGCAGCCAACTGACAGGGTTAAACATTCAGTACTTC.

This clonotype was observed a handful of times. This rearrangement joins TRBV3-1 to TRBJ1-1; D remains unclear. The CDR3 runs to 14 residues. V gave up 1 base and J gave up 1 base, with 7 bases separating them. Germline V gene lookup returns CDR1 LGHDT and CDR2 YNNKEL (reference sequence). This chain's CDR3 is CASSQGQENTEAFF. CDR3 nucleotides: TGTGCCAGCAGCCAAGGACAAGAGAACACTGAAGCTTTCTTT.

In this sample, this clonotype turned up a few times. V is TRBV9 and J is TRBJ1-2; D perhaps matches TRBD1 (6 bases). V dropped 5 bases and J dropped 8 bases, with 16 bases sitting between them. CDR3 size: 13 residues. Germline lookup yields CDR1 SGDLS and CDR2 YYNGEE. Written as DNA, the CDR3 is TGTGCCAGCAGTGGAAACAGGGAAATCGGCTACACCTTC. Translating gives CASSGNREIGYTF.

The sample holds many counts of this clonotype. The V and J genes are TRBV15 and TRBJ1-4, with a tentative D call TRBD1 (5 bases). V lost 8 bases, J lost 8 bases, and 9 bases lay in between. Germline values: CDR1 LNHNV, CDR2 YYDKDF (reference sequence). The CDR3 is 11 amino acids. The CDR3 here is CATRGFEKLFF. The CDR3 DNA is TGTGCCACCCGGGGCTTCGAAAAACTGTTTTTT.

Here the CDR3 reads CASTPWGSGRTEAFF. The CDR3 DNA is TGTGCCAGTACCCCTTGGGGCAGCGGACGCACTGAAGCTTTCTTT. This chain links TRBV19 with TRBJ1-1, with D possibly TRBD1 on 5 matching bases. Germline CDR1 and CDR2: LNHDA and SQIVND (reference sequence). The CDR3 has 15 residues. The germline V and J ends were trimmed by 7 bases and 4 bases, with 19 bases remaining between them.

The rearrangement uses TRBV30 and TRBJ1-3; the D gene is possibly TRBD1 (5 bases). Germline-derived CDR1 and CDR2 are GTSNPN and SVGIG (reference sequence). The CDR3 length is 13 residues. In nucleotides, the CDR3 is TGTGCTGCCGACAGAATGGAGGGAAACACCATATATTTT. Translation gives CAADRMEGNTIYF. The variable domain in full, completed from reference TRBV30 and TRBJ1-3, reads SQTIHQWPATLVQPVGSPLSLECTVEGTSNPNLYWYRQAAGRGLQLLFYSVGIGQISSEVPQNLSASRPQDRQFILSSKKLLLSDSGFYLCAADRMEGNTIYFGEGSWLTVV.

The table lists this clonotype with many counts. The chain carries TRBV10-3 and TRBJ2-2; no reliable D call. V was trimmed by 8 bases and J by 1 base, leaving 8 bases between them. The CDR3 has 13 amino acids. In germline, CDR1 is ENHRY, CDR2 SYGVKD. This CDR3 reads CAIGQLNTGELFF. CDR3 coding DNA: TGTGCCATCGGGCAATTGAACACCGGGGAGCTGTTTTTT.

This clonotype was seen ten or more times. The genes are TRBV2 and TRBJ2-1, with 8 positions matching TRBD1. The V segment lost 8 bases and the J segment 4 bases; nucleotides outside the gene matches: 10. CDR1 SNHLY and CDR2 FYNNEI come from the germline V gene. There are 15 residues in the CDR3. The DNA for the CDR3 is TGTGCCAGCGACTCCGGGACAGGTTCTTACAATGAGCAGTTCTTC. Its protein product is CASDSGTGSYNEQFF.

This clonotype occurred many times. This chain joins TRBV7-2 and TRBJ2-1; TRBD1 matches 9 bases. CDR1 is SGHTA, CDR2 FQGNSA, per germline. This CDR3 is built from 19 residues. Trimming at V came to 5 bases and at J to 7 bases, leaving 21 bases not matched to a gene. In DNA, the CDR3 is TGTGCCAGCAGCCTACCCTCTGGGACAGGGATTATAAGGAAAAATGAGCAGTTCTTC. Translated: CASSLPSGTGIIRKNEQFF.

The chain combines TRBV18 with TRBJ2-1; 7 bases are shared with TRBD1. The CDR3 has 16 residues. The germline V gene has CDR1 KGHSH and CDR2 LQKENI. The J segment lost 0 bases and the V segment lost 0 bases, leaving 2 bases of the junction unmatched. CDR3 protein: CASSPPGQYSYNEQFF. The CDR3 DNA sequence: TGTGCCAGCTCACCACCGGGACAGTACTCCTACAATGAGCAGTTCTTC.

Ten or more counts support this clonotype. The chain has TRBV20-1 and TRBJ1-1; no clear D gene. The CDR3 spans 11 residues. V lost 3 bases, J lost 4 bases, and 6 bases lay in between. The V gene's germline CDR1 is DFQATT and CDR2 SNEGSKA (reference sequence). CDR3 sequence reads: CSARGLTEAFF. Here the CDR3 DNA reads TGCAGTGCTAGGGGTCTCACTGAAGCTTTCTTT.

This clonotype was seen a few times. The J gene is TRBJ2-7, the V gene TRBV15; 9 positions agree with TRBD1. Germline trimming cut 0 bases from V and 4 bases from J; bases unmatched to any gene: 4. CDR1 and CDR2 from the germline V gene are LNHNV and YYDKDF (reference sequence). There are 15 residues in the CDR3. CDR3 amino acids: CATSRDPGTGYEQYF. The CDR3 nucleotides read TGTGCCACCAGCAGAGATCCCGGGACAGGGTACGAGCAGTACTTC.

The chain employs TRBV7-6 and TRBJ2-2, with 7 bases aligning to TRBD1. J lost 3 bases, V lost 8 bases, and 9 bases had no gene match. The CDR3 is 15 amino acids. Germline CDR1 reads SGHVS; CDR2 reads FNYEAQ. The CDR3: CASGDRVLHTGELFF. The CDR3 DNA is TGTGCCAGCGGCGACAGGGTGTTGCACACCGGGGAGCTGTTTTTT.

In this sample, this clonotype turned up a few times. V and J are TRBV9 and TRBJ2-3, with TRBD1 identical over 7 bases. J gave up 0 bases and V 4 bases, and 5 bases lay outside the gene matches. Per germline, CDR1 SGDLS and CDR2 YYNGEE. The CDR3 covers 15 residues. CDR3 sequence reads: CASSSRTGSTDTQYF. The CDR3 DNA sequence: TGTGCCAGCAGCTCCCGGACAGGTAGCACAGATACGCAGTATTTT.

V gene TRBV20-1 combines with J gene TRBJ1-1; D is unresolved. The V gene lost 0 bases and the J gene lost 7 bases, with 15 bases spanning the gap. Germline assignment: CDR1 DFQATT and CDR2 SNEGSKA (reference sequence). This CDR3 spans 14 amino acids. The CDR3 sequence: CSARDDRTGGEAFF. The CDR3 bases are TGCAGTGCTAGAGATGATAGAACTGGCGGTGAAGCTTTCTTT.

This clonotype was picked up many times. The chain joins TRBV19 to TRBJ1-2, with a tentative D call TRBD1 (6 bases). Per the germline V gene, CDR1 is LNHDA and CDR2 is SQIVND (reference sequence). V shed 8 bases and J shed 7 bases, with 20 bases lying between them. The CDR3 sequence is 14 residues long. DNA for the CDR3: TGTGCCAGTCTGGGCCAAACAGGGAAGTCTGGCTACACCTTC. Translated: CASLGQTGKSGYTF.

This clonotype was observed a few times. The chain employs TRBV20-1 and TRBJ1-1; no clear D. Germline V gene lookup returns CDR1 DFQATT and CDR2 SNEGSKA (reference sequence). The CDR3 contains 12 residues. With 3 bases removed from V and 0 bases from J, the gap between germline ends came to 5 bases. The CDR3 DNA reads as TGCAGTGCTAGTGGTCTGAACACTGAAGCTTTCTTT. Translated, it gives CSASGLNTEAFF.

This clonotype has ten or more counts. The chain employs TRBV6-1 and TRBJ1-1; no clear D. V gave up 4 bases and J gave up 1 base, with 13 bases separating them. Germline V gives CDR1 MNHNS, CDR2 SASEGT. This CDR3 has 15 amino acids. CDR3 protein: CASSAPDRPNTEAFF. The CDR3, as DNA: TGTGCCAGCAGTGCCCCAGACCGACCGAACACTGAAGCTTTCTTT.

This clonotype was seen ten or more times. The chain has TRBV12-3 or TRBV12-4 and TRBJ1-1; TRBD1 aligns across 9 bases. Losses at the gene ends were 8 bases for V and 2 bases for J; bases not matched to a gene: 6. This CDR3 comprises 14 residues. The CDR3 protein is CASGLQGANTEAFF. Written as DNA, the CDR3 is TGTGCCAGCGGACTACAGGGGGCAAACACTGAAGCTTTCTTT.

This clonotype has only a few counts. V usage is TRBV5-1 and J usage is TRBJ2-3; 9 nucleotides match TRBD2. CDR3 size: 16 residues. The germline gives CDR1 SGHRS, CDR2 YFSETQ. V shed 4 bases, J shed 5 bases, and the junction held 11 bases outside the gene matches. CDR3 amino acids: CASSPSGGLGGDTQYF. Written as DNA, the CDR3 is TGCGCCAGCAGCCCGAGCGGGGGGCTGGGTGGAGATACGCAGTATTTT. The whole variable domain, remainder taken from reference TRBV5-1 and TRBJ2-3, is KAGVTQTPRYLIKTRGQQVTLSCSPISGHRSVSWYQQTPGQGLQFLFEYFSETQRNKGNFPGRFSGRQFSNSRSEMNVSTLELGDSALYLCASSPSGGLGGDTQYFGPGTRLTVL.

CDR3 coding DNA: TGTGCCAGCGGATCCAGGGAAAACTATGGCTACACCTTC. This gives the protein CASGSRENYGYTF. This sequence joins TRBV6-2 or TRBV6-3 and TRBJ1-2, with D tentatively TRBD1 (5 bases). The CDR3 runs 13 residues. The germline gives CDR1 MNHEY, CDR2 SVGEGT. Trimming removed 8 bases at V and 2 bases at J, with 12 bases between.

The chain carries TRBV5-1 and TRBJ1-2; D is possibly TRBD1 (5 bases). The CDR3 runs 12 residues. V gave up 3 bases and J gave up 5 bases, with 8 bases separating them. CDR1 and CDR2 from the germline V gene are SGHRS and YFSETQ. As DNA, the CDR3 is TGCGCCAGCAGCTCAGGGATGTATGGCTACACCTTC. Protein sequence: CASSSGMYGYTF.

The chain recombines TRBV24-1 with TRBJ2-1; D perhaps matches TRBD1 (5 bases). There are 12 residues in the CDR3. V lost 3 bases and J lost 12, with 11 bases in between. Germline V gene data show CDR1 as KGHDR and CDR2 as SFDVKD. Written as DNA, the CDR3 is TGTGCCACCAGTGATCTCCGGACACGGCAGTTCTTC. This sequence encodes CATSDLRTRQFF.

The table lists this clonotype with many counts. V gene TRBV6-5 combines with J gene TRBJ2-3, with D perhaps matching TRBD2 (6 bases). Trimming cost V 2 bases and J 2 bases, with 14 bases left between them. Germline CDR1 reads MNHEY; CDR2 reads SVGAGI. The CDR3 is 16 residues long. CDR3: CASSYRAGLFTDTQYF. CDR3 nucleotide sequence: TGTGCCAGCAGTTACAGGGCGGGGTTATTCACAGATACGCAGTATTTT.

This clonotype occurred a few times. The CDR3 sequence: CASRWASYNEQFF. CDR3 nucleotides: TGTGCCAGCAGGTGGGCCTCCTACAATGAGCAGTTCTTC. V gene TRBV12-3 or TRBV12-4 combines with J gene TRBJ2-1; D gene uncertain. This CDR3 is built from 13 residues. Trimming cost V 6 bases and J 0 bases, with 6 bases left between them.

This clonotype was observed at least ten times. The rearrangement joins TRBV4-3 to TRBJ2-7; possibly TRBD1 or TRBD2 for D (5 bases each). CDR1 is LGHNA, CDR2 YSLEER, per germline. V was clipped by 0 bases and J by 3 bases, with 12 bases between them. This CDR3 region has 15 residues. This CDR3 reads CASSQDGTGFYEQYF. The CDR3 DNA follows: TGCGCCAGCAGCCAAGATGGGACGGGCTTCTACGAGCAGTACTTC.

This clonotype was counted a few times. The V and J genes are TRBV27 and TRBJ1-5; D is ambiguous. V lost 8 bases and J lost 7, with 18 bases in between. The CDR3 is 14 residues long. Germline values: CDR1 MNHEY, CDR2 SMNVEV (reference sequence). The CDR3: CASGPPGGVQPQHF. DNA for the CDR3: TGTGCCAGCGGACCTCCGGGCGGTGTGCAGCCCCAGCATTTT.

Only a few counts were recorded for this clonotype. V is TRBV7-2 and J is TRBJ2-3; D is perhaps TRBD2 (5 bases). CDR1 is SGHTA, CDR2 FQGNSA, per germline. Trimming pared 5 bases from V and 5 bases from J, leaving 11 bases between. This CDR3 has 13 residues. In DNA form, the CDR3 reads TGTGCCAGCAGCACGGGATGGCAAGATACGCAGTATTTT. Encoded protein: CASSTGWQDTQYF.

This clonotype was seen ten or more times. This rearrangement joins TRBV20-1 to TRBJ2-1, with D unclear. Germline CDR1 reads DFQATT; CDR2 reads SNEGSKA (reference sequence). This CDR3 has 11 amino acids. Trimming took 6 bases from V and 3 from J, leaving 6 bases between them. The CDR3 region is CSAYYYNEQFF. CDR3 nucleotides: TGCAGTGCGTACTACTACAATGAGCAGTTCTTC.